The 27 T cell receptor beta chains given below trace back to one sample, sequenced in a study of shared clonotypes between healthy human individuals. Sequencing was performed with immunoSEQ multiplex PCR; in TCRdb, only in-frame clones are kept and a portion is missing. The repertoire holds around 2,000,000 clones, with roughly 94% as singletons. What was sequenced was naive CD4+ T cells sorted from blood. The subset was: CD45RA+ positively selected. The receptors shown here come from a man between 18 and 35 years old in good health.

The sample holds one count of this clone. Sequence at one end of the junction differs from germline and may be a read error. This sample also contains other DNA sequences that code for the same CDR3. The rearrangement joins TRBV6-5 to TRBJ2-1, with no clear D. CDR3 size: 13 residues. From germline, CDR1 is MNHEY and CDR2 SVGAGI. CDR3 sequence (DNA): TGTGCTAGCAGTTATTCTCGTAACAATGAGCAGTTCTTC. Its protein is CASSYSRNNEQFF.

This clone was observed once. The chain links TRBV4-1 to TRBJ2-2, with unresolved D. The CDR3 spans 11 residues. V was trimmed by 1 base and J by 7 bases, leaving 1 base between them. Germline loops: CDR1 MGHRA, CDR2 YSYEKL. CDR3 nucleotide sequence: TGCGCCAGCAGCCAAGGCGGGGAGCTGTTTTTT. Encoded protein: CASSQGGELFF.

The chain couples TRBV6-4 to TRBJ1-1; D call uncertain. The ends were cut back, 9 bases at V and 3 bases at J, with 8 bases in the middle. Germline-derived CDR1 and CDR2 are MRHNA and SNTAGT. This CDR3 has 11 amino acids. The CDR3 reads CASARDTEAFF. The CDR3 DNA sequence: TGTGCCAGTGCTCGGGACACTGAAGCTTTCTTT.

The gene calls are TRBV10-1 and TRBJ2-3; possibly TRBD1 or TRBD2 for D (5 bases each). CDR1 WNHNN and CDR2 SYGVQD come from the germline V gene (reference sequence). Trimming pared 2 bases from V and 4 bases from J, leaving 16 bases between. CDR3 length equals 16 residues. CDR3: CASSEGLLGVPDTQYF. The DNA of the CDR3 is TGCGCCAGCAGTGAGGGACTCCTGGGGGTTCCAGATACGCAGTATTTT.

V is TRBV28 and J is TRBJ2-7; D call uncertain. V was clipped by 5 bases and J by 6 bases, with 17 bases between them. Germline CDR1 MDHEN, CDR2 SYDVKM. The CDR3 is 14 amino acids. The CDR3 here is CASSPLTRLSEQYF. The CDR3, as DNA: TGTGCCAGCAGTCCCCTAACCCGGCTCAGCGAGCAGTACTTC.

The CDR3 loop is CASSGGQNGPREQFF. Here the CDR3 DNA reads TGTGCCAGCAGCGGGGGACAGAATGGCCCCAGGGAGCAGTTCTTC. The chain has TRBV2 and TRBJ2-1, with TRBD1 as a possible D gene (7 bases). The germline V gene encodes CDR1 SNHLY and CDR2 FYNNEI. CDR3 length: 15 amino acids. V lost 6 bases to trimming and J lost 10 bases, with 22 bases between them. The full variable domain, completed using reference TRBV2 and TRBJ2-1, is EPEVTQTPSHQVTQMGQEVILRCVPISNHLYFYWYRQILGQKVEFLVSFYNNEISEKSEIFDDQFSVERPDGSNFTLKIRSTKLEDSAMYFCASSGGQNGPREQFFGPGTRLTVL.

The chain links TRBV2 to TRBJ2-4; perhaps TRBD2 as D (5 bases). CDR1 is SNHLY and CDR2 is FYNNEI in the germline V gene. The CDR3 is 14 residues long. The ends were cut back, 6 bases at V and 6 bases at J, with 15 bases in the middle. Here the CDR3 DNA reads TGTGCCAGCAGGTCCCTTAGCGCGGGAAACATTCAGTACTTC. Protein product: CASRSLSAGNIQYF.

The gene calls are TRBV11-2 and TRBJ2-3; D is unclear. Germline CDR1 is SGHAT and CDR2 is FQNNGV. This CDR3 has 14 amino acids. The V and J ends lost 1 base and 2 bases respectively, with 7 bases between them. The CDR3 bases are TGTGCCAGCAGCTTAGCGGTCGCCACAGATACGCAGTATTTT. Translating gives CASSLAVATDTQYF.

The CDR3 coding sequence is TGTGCCAGCAGTTTCTTAAGCGGCCGCACAGATACGCAGTATTTT. This translates into CASSFLSGRTDTQYF. The rearrangement links TRBV27 to TRBJ2-3, with D perhaps matching TRBD2 (5 bases). V lost 3 bases, J lost 1 base, and 11 bases lay in between. The CDR3 has 15 residues. The germline V gene encodes CDR1 MNHEY and CDR2 SMNVEV (reference sequence).

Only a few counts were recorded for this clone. For the CDR3, the DNA is TGCGCCAGCAGCCAAGGAGTTCAGGGGGCTTACGAGCAGTACTTC. Translated: CASSQGVQGAYEQYF. The rearrangement uses TRBV4-1 and TRBJ2-5; TRBD1 agrees at 8 bases. The tail of the sequence fits TRBJ2-7 better, so the J call may be wrong. The CDR3 has 15 residues. Germline lookup yields CDR1 MGHRA and CDR2 YSYEKL.

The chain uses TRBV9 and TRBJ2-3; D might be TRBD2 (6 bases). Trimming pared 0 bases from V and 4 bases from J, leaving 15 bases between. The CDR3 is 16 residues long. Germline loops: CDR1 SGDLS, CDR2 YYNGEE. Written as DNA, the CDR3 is TGTGCCAGCAGCGTAGGGCTAGCGCTTACTCCAGATACGCAGTATTTT. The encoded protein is CASSVGLALTPDTQYF.

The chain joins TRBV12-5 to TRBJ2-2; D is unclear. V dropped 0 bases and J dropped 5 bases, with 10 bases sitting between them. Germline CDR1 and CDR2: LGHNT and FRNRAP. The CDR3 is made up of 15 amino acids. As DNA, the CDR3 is TGTGCTAGTGGTTTGGTCGTCGGCAAGACCGGGGAGCTGTTTTTT. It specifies CASGLVVGKTGELFF.

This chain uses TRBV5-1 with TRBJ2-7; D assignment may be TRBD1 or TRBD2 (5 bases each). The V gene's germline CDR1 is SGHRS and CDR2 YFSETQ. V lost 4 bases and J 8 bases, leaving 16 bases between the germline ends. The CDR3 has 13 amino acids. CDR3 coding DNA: TGCGCCAGCAGCCCACTCGGGACCGATCAGCAGTACTTC. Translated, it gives CASSPLGTDQQYF.

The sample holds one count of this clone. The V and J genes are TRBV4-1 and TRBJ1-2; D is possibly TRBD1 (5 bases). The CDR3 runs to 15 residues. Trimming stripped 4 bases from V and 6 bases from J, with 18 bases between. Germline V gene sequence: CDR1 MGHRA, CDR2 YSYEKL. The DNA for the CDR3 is TGCGCCAGCAGCCCGTACCCCAGGGAGGTGGATGGCTACACCTTC. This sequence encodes CASSPYPREVDGYTF.

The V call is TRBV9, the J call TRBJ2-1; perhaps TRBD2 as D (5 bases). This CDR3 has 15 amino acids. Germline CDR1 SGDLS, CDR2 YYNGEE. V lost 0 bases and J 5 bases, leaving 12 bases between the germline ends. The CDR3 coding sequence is TGTGCCAGCAGCGTAGCTCTGGACTTCGACAATGAGCAGTTCTTC. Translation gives CASSVALDFDNEQFF. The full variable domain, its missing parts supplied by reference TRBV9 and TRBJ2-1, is DSGVTQTPKHLITATGQRVTLRCSPRSGDLSVYWYQQSLDQGLQFLIQYYNGEERAKGNILERFSAQQFPDLHSELNLSSLELGDSALYFCASSVALDFDNEQFFGPGTRLTVL.

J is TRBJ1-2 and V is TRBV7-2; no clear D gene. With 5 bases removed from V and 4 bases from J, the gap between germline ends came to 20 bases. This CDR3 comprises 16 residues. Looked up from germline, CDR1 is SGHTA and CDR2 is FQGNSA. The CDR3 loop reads CASSRHGPTSPYGYTF. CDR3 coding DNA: TGTGCCAGCAGCCGTCACGGGCCCACGAGTCCCTATGGCTACACCTTC.

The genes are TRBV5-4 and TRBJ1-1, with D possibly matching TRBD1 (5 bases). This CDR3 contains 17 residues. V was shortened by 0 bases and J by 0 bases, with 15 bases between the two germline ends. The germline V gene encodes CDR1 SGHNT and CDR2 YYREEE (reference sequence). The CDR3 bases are TGTGCCAGCAGCTTGGGGACATGGACACCTCTGAACACTGAAGCTTTCTTT. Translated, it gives CASSLGTWTPLNTEAFF.

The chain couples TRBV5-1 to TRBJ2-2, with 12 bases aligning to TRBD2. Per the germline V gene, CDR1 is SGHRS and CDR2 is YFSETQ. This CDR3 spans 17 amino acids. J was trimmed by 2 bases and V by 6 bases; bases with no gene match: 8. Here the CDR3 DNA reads TGCGCCAGCAACCTTCGACTAGCGGGGGCCAACACCGGGGAGCTGTTTTTT. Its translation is CASNLRLAGANTGELFF.

CDR3 residues: CASSLVRGEQYF. CDR3 in DNA: TGTGCCAGCAGTTTGGTCCGCGGCGAGCAGTACTTC. This chain links TRBV28 with TRBJ2-7; D is unclear. The CDR3 loop spans 12 amino acids. Germline CDR1 is MDHEN and CDR2 is SYDVKM. The germline V and J ends were trimmed by 3 bases and 6 bases, with 9 bases remaining between them.

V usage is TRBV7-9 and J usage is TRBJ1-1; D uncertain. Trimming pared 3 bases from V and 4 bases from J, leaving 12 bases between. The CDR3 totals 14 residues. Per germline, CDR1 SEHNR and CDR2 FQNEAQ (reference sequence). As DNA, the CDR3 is TGTGCCAGCAGCTTGCAGGTAGTGAGCACTGAAGCTTTCTTT. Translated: CASSLQVVSTEAFF.

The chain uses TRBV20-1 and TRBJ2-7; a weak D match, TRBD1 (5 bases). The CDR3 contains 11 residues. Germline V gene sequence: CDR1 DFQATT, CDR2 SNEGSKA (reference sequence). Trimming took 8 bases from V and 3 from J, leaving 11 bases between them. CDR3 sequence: CSIPGYYEQYF. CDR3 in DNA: TGCAGTATACCAGGGTACTACGAGCAGTACTTC.

CDR3 nucleotides: TGTGCCAGCACCACAGGAGGGGCCACCGGGGAGCTGTTTTTT. Translating it yields CASTTGGATGELFF. J is TRBJ2-2 and V is TRBV9, with a possible D match to TRBD2 (6 bases). CDR3 size: 14 residues. V lost 6 bases and J lost 4, with 13 bases in between. CDR1 is SGDLS and CDR2 is YYNGEE in the germline V gene.

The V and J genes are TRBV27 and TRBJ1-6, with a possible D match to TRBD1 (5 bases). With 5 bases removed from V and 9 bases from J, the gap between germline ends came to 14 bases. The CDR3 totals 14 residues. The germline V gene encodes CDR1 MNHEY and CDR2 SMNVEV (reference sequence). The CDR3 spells CASSTGTEASPLHF. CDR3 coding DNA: TGTGCCAGCAGTACAGGTACAGAAGCTTCACCCCTCCACTTT.

For the CDR3, the DNA is TGTGCCAGCAGCGTCGGGGGGGCCCCTAAAGGGGAGCTGTTTTTT. This translates into CASSVGGAPKGELFF. V is TRBV9 and J is TRBJ2-2; TRBD2 matches at 8 bases. V was pared by 2 bases and J by 8 bases, with 8 bases of the junction left unmatched. The V gene's germline CDR1 is SGDLS and CDR2 YYNGEE. This CDR3 has 15 residues.

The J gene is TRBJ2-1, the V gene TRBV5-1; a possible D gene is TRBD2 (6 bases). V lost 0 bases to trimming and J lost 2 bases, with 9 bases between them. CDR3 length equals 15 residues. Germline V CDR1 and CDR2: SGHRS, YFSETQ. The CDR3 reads CASSLEGLTYNEQFF. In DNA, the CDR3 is TGCGCCAGCAGCTTGGAGGGACTTACCTACAATGAGCAGTTCTTC.

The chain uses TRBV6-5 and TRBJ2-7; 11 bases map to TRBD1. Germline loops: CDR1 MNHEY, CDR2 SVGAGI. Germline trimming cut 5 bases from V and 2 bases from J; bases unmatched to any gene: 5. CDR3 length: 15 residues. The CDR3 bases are TGTGCCAGCAGTCTCGGACAGGGGGCCCCCTACGAGCAGTACTTC. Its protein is CASSLGQGAPYEQYF.

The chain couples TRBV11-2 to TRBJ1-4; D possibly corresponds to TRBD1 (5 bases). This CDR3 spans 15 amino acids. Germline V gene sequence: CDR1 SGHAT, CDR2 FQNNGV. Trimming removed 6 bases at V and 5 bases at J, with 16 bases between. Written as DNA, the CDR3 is TGTGCCAGCAGACGGGACGCCCTACCGAATGAAAAACTGTTTTTT. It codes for CASRRDALPNEKLFF.